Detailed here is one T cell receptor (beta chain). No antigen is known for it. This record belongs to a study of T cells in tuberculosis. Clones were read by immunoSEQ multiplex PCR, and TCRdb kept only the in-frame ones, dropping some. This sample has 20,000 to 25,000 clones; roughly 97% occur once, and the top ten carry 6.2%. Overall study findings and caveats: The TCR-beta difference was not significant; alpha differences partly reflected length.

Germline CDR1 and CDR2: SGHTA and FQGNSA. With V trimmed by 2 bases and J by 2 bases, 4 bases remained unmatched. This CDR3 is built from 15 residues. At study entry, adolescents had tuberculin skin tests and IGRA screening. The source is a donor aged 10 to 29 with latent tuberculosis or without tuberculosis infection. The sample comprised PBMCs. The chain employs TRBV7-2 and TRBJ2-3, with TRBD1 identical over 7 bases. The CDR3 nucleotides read TGTGCCAGCAGCTTAATGCAGGGGGACACAGATACGCAGTATTTT. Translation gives CASSLMQGDTDTQYF.